This TCR beta chain was sequenced in a study of radiotherapy plus CTLA-4 blockade in lung cancer (dated by TCRdb to the late 2010s). For the wider study: Among enrolled patients, roughly 20% had an objective response and 31% reached disease control. Study-wide findings and limitations: After treatment with radiotherapy and ipilimumab, TCR clones that originated in tumors expanded in peripheral blood. Increased serum interferon-beta after radiation, together with early dynamic changes in blood T cell clones, were reported to be the strongest predictors of response.

From its cysteine to its phenylalanine, the CDR3 spans 14 amino acids. Only the CDR3 DNA is retained, 42 bases long and in frame from the first base. The trim is 0 bases for V and 4 bases for J, with a gap of 10 bases between the germline ends. For CDR1 and CDR2, the germline V gene lists SGDLS and YYNGEE. Concerning this clone itself: There is no known antigen for this receptor. Base qualities are not recorded, but no much larger clone differs from it by a single base.

The study evaluated CTLA-4 blockade (ipilimumab) given together with focal radiation therapy in patients who had chemo-refractory metastatic non-small-cell lung cancer. Library preparation used the immunoSEQ multiplex PCR assay. Not all clones reach the TCRdb copy of this immuneACCESS table, which keeps in-frame sequences only. Checked studies attribute under half of the gap to unresolved V genes and leave the rest unexplained. Present in this sample are 70,000 to 90,000 clones, over 70% of which were seen just once. The ten largest make up approximately 22% of the sample. The sequence links TRBV9 to TRBJ1-1; a weak D assignment points to TRBD1 (5 bases agree). The source is a human donor with non-small cell lung cancer whose response to radiotherapy plus ipilimumab could not be evaluated. Some clones in this sample may be carry-over from other donors' samples. The specimen comprised peripheral blood, sampled from a patient treated with radiotherapy plus ipilimumab. The nucleotide sequence reads as follows: TGTGCCAGCAGCGTAGGGCAGGGTATCACTGAAGCTTTCTTT. It translates as CASSVGQGITEAFF.